The next 9 T cell receptor beta chains were all read from a single sample in a study of cytomegalovirus exposure and HLA in healthy donors. The PCR ran on 60 Vbeta and 13 Jbeta primers. The assay was immunoSEQ multiplex PCR, and TCRdb's table has in-frame clones only and misses some. This table holds 120,000 to 150,000 clones, approximately 79% found once. What was sequenced was PBMCs. The receptors shown here come from a female donor in good health and CMV-seronegative.

This clone was seen more than once but under ten times. The chain links TRBV6-5 to TRBJ1-1; 9 nucleotides match TRBD1. The CDR3 sequence is 11 residues long. The germline V gene has CDR1 MNHEY and CDR2 SVGAGI. J lost 12 bases, V lost 6 bases, and 5 bases had no gene match. The CDR3 protein is CASSSDRGTFF. CDR3 DNA sequence: TGTGCCAGCAGCTCGGACAGGGGAACTTTCTTT.

V and J are TRBV19 and TRBJ2-1; TRBD2 agrees at 12 bases. Germline lookup yields CDR1 LNHDA and CDR2 SQIVND (reference sequence). The CDR3 has 15 amino acids. Germline trimming cut 5 bases from V and 6 bases from J; bases unmatched to any gene: 5. The CDR3 DNA follows: TGTGCCAGTAGTCCCTCTAGCGGGAGGGCCAATGAGCAGTTCTTC. The encoded protein is CASSPSSGRANEQFF.

V and J are TRBV7-3 and TRBJ1-1; D might be TRBD1 (6 bases). V was shortened by 2 bases and J by 5 bases, with 12 bases between the two germline ends. This CDR3 region has 14 residues. The V gene's germline CDR1 is SGHTA and CDR2 FQGTGA. As DNA, the CDR3 is TGTGCCAGCAGCTTACAACCAGGGGATACTGAAGCTTTCTTT. Amino acids: CASSLQPGDTEAFF.

This clone occurred once. This chain uses TRBV27 with TRBJ2-3, with 12 bases aligning to TRBD2. Germline V gives CDR1 MNHEY, CDR2 SMNVEV (reference sequence). Trimming at V came to 1 base and at J to 0 bases, leaving 5 bases not matched to a gene. This CDR3 comprises 18 residues. In DNA, the CDR3 is TGTGCCAGCAGTTTATATGCCCTAGCGGGAGGGAGCACAGATACGCAGTATTTT. Translating it yields CASSLYALAGGSTDTQYF.

This chain uses TRBV29-1 with TRBJ2-5; the D gene is possibly TRBD1 (6 bases). In germline, CDR1 is SQVTM, CDR2 ANQGSEA. The V gene lost 6 bases and the J gene lost 5 bases, with 13 bases spanning the gap. The CDR3 is made up of 12 amino acids. CDR3 in amino acids: CSVPWGLETQYF. The CDR3 region has the DNA TGCAGCGTCCCTTGGGGGCTGGAGACCCAGTACTTC.

The gene calls are TRBV28 and TRBJ2-3, with 10 bases matching TRBD2. Germline trimming cut 6 bases from V and 2 bases from J; bases unmatched to any gene: 11. The CDR3 extends over 17 amino acids. The V gene's germline CDR1 is MDHEN and CDR2 SYDVKM. CDR3 sequence: CASSPPAGGPNTDTQYF. CDR3 coding DNA: TGTGCCAGCAGCCCGCCAGCGGGAGGGCCAAACACAGATACGCAGTATTTT. Full variable domain (remainder filled in from reference TRBV28 and TRBJ2-3): DVKVTQSSRYLVKRTGEKVFLECVQDMDHENMFWYRQDPGLGLRLIYFSYDVKMKEKGDIPEGYSVSREKKERFSLILESASTNQTSMYLCASSPPAGGPNTDTQYFGPGTRLTVL.

The rearrangement joins TRBV27 to TRBJ2-1; 7 nucleotides agree with TRBD1. The CDR3 length is 15 residues. Trimming at V came to 6 bases and at J to 4 bases, leaving 9 bases not matched to a gene. Germline V gives CDR1 MNHEY, CDR2 SMNVEV (reference sequence). CDR3: CASRAPGQKYNEQFF. The CDR3 DNA follows: TGTGCCAGCAGGGCCCCGGGACAGAAGTACAATGAGCAGTTCTTC.

This chain connects TRBV29-1 to TRBJ2-5; 15 positions agree with TRBD2. Per germline, CDR1 SQVTM and CDR2 ANQGSEA. This CDR3 contains 20 residues. With V trimmed by 6 bases and J by 7 bases, 24 bases remained unmatched. CDR3 in amino acids: CSVPGLAGGRKQSPLRTQYF. The CDR3 coding sequence is TGCAGCGTACCGGGACTAGCGGGAGGACGAAAACAATCCCCCTTGCGGACCCAGTACTTC.

The V call is TRBV6-5, the J call TRBJ1-2, with a tentative D call TRBD1 (5 bases). CDR3 length equals 14 residues. Germline CDR1 is MNHEY and CDR2 is SVGAGI. V was clipped by 8 bases and J by 4 bases, with 17 bases between them. The CDR3 DNA reads as TGTGCCAGCTATCAGGGCCGGCAGGGCTATGGCTACACCTTC. It is translated as CASYQGRQGYGYTF.